One and the same sample provided the 21 T cell receptor beta chains below, sequenced in a study of early T cells in non-severe SARS-CoV-2 infection. Via MiXCR, TCRdb re-called the 5' RACE reads, giving one row per CDR3 protein. Among 75,000 to 90,000 distinct CDR3 sequences listed, less than 8% were seen once. What was sequenced was whole blood. The source is an adult who was a healthcare worker with PCR-confirmed SARS-CoV-2 infection or an uninfected control (not recorded which).

This clonotype has a count of ten or more. This rearrangement joins TRBV20-1 to TRBJ1-2, with TRBD1 identical over 9 bases. V lost 6 bases and J lost 6; bases outside the gene matches: 11. Germline CDR1 DFQATT, CDR2 SNEGSKA (reference sequence). There are 14 residues in the CDR3. The CDR3 coding sequence is TGCAGTGCGGGACAGGGACAGCGATTCAATGGCTACACCTTC. This sequence encodes CSAGQGQRFNGYTF.

Here the CDR3 reads CASSAGWANEQFF. DNA of the CDR3: TGTGCCAGCAGCGCTGGCTGGGCTAATGAGCAGTTCTTC. This chain links TRBV5-4 with TRBJ2-1; D unresolved. Trimming took 4 bases from V and 7 from J, leaving 12 bases between them. The CDR3 is 13 amino acids. Germline assignment: CDR1 SGHNT and CDR2 YYREEE (reference sequence).

By its share, this clonotype is medium-sized. V and J are TRBV27 and TRBJ2-7; 11 bases match TRBD2. V lost 2 bases, J lost 0 bases, and 0 bases stayed unmatched. CDR3 length equals 15 residues. Germline CDR1 and CDR2: MNHEY and SMNVEV (reference sequence). CDR3 coding DNA: TGTGCCAGCAGTTTAACTAGCGGGAGCTCCTACGAGCAGTACTTC. It specifies CASSLTSGSSYEQYF.

This clonotype showed up many times. V usage is TRBV11-2 and J usage is TRBJ1-1; 11 bases are a match to TRBD1. There are 16 residues in the CDR3. V lost 3 bases, J lost 8 bases, and 11 bases stayed unmatched. The germline CDR1 and CDR2 sequences are SGHAT and FQNNGV. The CDR3 bases are TGTGCCAGCAGCTTGGGCCGAGGACAGGGGGCGTCCGAAGCTTTCTTT. It encodes CASSLGRGQGASEAFF. The full variable domain, with the rest looked up from reference TRBV11-2 and TRBJ1-1, is EAGVAQSPRYKIIEKRQSVAFWCNPISGHATLYWYQQILGQGPKLLIQFQNNGVVDDSQLPKDRFSAERLKGVDSTLKIQPAKLEDSAVYLCASSLGRGQGASEAFFGQGTRLTVV.

This clonotype was observed at least ten times. The chain joins TRBV14 to TRBJ2-2; maybe TRBD1 (6 bases). V was trimmed by 5 bases and J by 9 bases, leaving 19 bases between them. Germline V gives CDR1 SGHDN, CDR2 FVKESK. There are 15 residues in the CDR3. DNA of the CDR3: TGTGCCAGCAGCGGATCCGGGACATACCCCCGGGAGCTGTTTTTT. It encodes CASSGSGTYPRELFF.

This clonotype appeared once. The chain combines TRBV20-1 with TRBJ2-7; a weak D match, TRBD1 (5 bases). This CDR3 comprises 12 residues. V lost 3 bases and J 2 bases, leaving 8 bases between the germline ends. Germline V CDR1 and CDR2: DFQATT, SNEGSKA (reference sequence). The CDR3 nucleotides read TGCAGTGCTAGGGACACACCCTACGAGCAGTACTTC. Protein sequence: CSARDTPYEQYF.

This clonotype has only a few counts. V and J are TRBV6-5 and TRBJ1-5; D may be TRBD1 (5 bases). The CDR3 contains 14 residues. V was cut by 5 bases and J by 1 base, with 9 bases left in between. CDR1 MNHEY and CDR2 SVGAGI come from the germline V gene. The chain's CDR3 is CASSEAGSNQPQHF. The CDR3 bases are TGTGCCAGCAGTGAAGCAGGGAGCAATCAGCCCCAGCATTTT.

This clonotype has only a few counts. The chain carries TRBV12-3 or TRBV12-4 and TRBJ2-3; 10 bases match TRBD1. J lost 2 bases, V lost 6 bases, and 8 bases had no gene match. The CDR3 has 16 amino acids. The CDR3 DNA is TGTGCCAGCAGACACCGGGACAGGGGACTCACAGATACGCAGTATTTT. Translated: CASRHRDRGLTDTQYF.

This clonotype was found a few times. This chain joins TRBV5-1 and TRBJ2-7; D remains unclear. Germline lookup yields CDR1 SGHRS and CDR2 YFSETQ. Trimming took off 5 bases at V and 2 bases at J, with 17 bases between the two ends. This CDR3 has 15 residues. The CDR3, as DNA: TGCGCCAGCAGGAGATTGGTCCAGAGTACCTACGAGCAGTACTTC. Translation: CASRRLVQSTYEQYF. The variable domain in full, with the rest retrieved from reference TRBV5-1 and TRBJ2-7, is KAGVTQTPRYLIKTRGQQVTLSCSPISGHRSVSWYQQTPGQGLQFLFEYFSETQRNKGNFPGRFSGRQFSNSRSEMNVSTLELGDSALYLCASRRLVQSTYEQYFGPGTRLTVT.

The chain couples TRBV7-9 to TRBJ1-3, with TRBD1 identical over 7 bases. Germline V gene sequence: CDR1 SEHNR, CDR2 FQNEAQ (reference sequence). The CDR3 is 15 residues long. The V segment lost 5 bases and the J segment 0 bases; nucleotides outside the gene matches: 4. CDR3 bases: TGTGCCAGCAGCACGGGGGACAGCTCTGGAAACACCATATATTTT. Protein sequence: CASSTGDSSGNTIYF.

To note about this clonotype: One base away lies a much larger clone, so this may be a sequencing read error. The V gene is TRBV10-3, the J gene TRBJ2-5, with 11 bases fitting TRBD2. The CDR3 extends over 12 amino acids. In germline, CDR1 is ENHRY, CDR2 SYGVKD. The CDR3 here is CATALAGETRYF. The CDR3 coding sequence is TGTGCCACGGCACTAGCGGGAGAGACCCGGTACTTC.

This clonotype showed up many times. V and J are TRBV4-1 and TRBJ2-1; a possible D gene is TRBD2 (6 bases). Germline values: CDR1 MGHRA, CDR2 YSYEKL. V lost 4 bases and J 5 bases, leaving 12 bases between the germline ends. This CDR3 spans 14 amino acids. This CDR3 reads CASSPVVADNEQFF. In DNA, the CDR3 is TGCGCCAGCAGCCCCGTTGTAGCGGACAATGAGCAGTTCTTC.

Many counts were recorded for this clonotype. The rearrangement links TRBV5-1 to TRBJ2-2, with D unclear. CDR3 length equals 13 residues. Germline V gene lookup returns CDR1 SGHRS and CDR2 YFSETQ. Deletions cut 4 bases from V and 4 bases from J, with 8 bases between. CDR3 nucleotides: TGCGCCAGCAGCGTAACAGTCACCGGGGAGCTGTTTTTT. As protein: CASSVTVTGELFF.

There are many counts of this clonotype. J is TRBJ1-2 and V is TRBV28; D perhaps matches TRBD1 (5 bases). The CDR3 is 15 amino acids. Looked up from germline, CDR1 is MDHEN and CDR2 is SYDVKM. V was trimmed by 7 bases and J by 3 bases, leaving 18 bases between them. This chain's CDR3 is CASKVGSGTDYGYTF. In DNA form, the CDR3 reads TGTGCCAGCAAGGTCGGTTCCGGGACGGACTATGGCTACACCTTC.

The DNA for the CDR3 is TGCGCCAGCAGCCAAGGGACAGGATCTAACTATGGCTACACCTTC. It translates to CASSQGTGSNYGYTF. The chain has TRBV5-1 and TRBJ1-2, with TRBD1 matching 8 bases. The V gene's germline CDR1 is SGHRS and CDR2 YFSETQ. CDR3 size: 15 residues. V was pared by 4 bases and J by 0 bases, with 5 bases of the junction left unmatched. Supplemented by reference TRBV5-1 and TRBJ1-2, the full variable domain reads KAGVTQTPRYLIKTRGQQVTLSCSPISGHRSVSWYQQTPGQGLQFLFEYFSETQRNKGNFPGRFSGRQFSNSRSEMNVSTLELGDSALYLCASSQGTGSNYGYTFGSGTRLTVV.

V is TRBV2 and J is TRBJ2-7; 10 nucleotides agree with TRBD1. Losses at the gene ends were 4 bases for V and 3 bases for J; bases not matched to a gene: 3. The CDR3 sequence is 14 residues long. The germline gives CDR1 SNHLY, CDR2 FYNNEI. In nucleotides, the CDR3 is TGTGCCAGCAGTGCCCGGGACAGGGGCTACGAGCAGTACTTC. Its protein is CASSARDRGYEQYF. Combining the CDR3 with reference TRBV2 and TRBJ2-7 gives the whole variable domain EPEVTQTPSHQVTQMGQEVILRCVPISNHLYFYWYRQILGQKVEFLVSFYNNEISEKSEIFDDQFSVERPDGSNFTLKIRSTKLEDSAMYFCASSARDRGYEQYFGPGTRLTVT.

On this clonotype: A much larger clonotype is one base distant, so this may be a read error. The CDR3 reads CASSLVGNTGELFF. In DNA, the CDR3 is TGTGCCAGCAGCTTAGTCGGCAACACCGGGGAGCTGTTTTTT. This chain joins TRBV11-2 and TRBJ2-2, with D hard to call. CDR1 and CDR2 (germline): SGHAT, FQNNGV. The CDR3 sequence is 14 residues long. V was pared by 1 base and J by 2 bases, with 5 bases between.

Ten or more counts support this clonotype. The gene calls are TRBV6-1 and TRBJ1-6, with a tentative D call TRBD1 (5 bases). Looked up from germline, CDR1 is MNHNS and CDR2 is SASEGT. Trimming left V 1 base short and J 7 bases short, with 11 bases between. This CDR3 has 15 residues. CDR3 residues: CASSEVLDTNSPLHF. CDR3 in DNA: TGTGCCAGCAGTGAAGTCTTGGACACCAATTCACCCCTCCACTTT.

This clonotype has at least ten counts. The chain joins TRBV5-6 to TRBJ2-1, with 7 bases aligning to TRBD2. The V and J ends lost 5 bases and 6 bases, in that order; junction bases with no gene match: 8. The CDR3 loop spans 14 amino acids. Germline lookup yields CDR1 SGHDT and CDR2 YYEEEE. This chain's CDR3 is CASSFLRGSNEQFF. The CDR3 DNA reads TGTGCCAGCAGTTTTCTTCGCGGGAGCAATGAGCAGTTCTTC. Full variable domain (rest looked up from reference TRBV5-6 and TRBJ2-1): DAGVTQSPTHLIKTRGQQVTLRCSPKSGHDTVSWYQQALGQGPQFIFQYYEEEERQRGNFPDRFSGHQFPNYSSELNVNALLLGDSALYLCASSFLRGSNEQFFGPGTRLTVL.

The rearrangement joins TRBV20-1 to TRBJ2-7, with 8 positions matching TRBD1. The CDR3 sequence is 13 residues long. The trim removed 6 bases at V and 4 bases at J, leaving 8 bases unmatched. Looked up from germline, CDR1 is DFQATT and CDR2 is SNEGSKA (reference sequence). CDR3 DNA: TGCAGTGCACCTGGACAGGGACAATACGAGCAGTACTTC. Protein: CSAPGQGQYEQYF.

This clonotype was counted ten times or more. The genes are TRBV6-2 or TRBV6-3 and TRBJ2-7; TRBD1 agrees at 7 bases. There are 12 residues in the CDR3. J was trimmed by 2 bases and V by 10 bases; bases with no gene match: 5. Germline V gene sequence: CDR1 MNHEY, CDR2 SVGEGT. The CDR3 DNA sequence: TGTGCCACCTCGGGACAGACCTACGAGCAGTACTTC. Amino acids: CATSGQTYEQYF.